These T cell receptor beta chains were read from a single sample in a study of blood T cell repertoires in COVID-19. Profiled with immunoSEQ multiplex PCR; TCRdb holds only in-frame clones, not every one. Among 250,000 to 300,000 clones, approximately 89% were seen once, and the ten largest hold about 9.4%. Source material: peripheral blood. The receptors originated from a woman aged 70-85 years with COVID-19, enrolled during active disease. Each CDR3 is given with its conserved first and last residue. D genes are given only for firm matches. Size is omitted from some rows. Given values are once, few, many or a class for expanded clones.

>TRBJ2-7|TRBV7-9|.|TRBD2
TGTGCCAGCAGCTGGGGAAGCGGGGGGACCCCCCACGAGCAGTACTTC
CASSWGSGGTPHEQYF
>TRBJ1-6|TRBV6-6|once|TRBD1
TGTGCCAGCAGTTACGCGACAGGGGATTCACCCCTCCACTTT
CASSYATGDSPLHF
>TRBJ1-1|TRBV7-9|.|.
TGTGCCAGCAGCTTAGATCACGGGGACACTGAAGCTTTCTTT
CASSLDHGDTEAFF
>TRBJ2-5|TRBV28|.|.
TGTGCCAGCAGGGGGGCAGGGCAAGAGACCCAGTACTTC
CASRGAGQETQYF
>TRBJ1-5|TRBV19|.|.
TGTGCCAGTCGGCTGACAGTTACGGGGCCCCAGCATTTT
CASRLTVTGPQHF
>TRBJ2-1|TRBV18|.|TRBD1
TGTGCCAGCTCACCAAAACCCTCCTCCGGGACAGGGATAATGGTTGAGCAGTTCTTC
CASSPKPSSGTGIMVEQFF
>TRBJ2-1|TRBV28|.|.
TGTGCCAGCAGCCGCGGGGGCCCTGAGGGTGAGCAGTTCTTC
CASSRGGPEGEQFF
>TRBJ1-2|TRBV18|.|.
TGTGCCAGCTCACCTACAGGGCCAGATGGCTACACCTTC
CASSPTGPDGYTF
>TRBJ1-2|TRBV5-5|.|.
TGTGCCAGCAGCCAAACCGGGGGGTCGAACTATGGCTACACCTTC
CASSQTGGSNYGYTF
>TRBJ1-5|TRBV7-2|once|.
TGTGCCAGCAGCTTAGCTCCCCGCTGGGGCAGCAATCAGCCCCAGCATTTT
CASSLAPRWGSNQPQHF
>TRBJ1-5|TRBV6-2/TRBV6-3|.|.
TGTGCCAGCAGTTACGGGGGGACGGGGCCCCAGCATTTT
CASSYGGTGPQHF
>TRBJ2-5|TRBV5-5|.|TRBD1
TGTGCCAGCAGCCTTGGACAGGGCGTAGAGACCCAGTACTTC
CASSLGQGVETQYF
>TRBJ1-1|TRBV28|.|.
TGTGCCAGCAGTTTTAACAGCGGGTGGGGCACTGAAGCTTTCTTT
CASSFNSGWGTEAFF
>TRBJ1-5|TRBV28|.|TRBD1
TGTGCCAGCAGTTTATCGGGACAGCGATACCAGCATTTC
CASSLSGQRYQHF
>TRBJ2-7|TRBV4-2|.|TRBD2
TGTGCCAGCAGCCACCCCTTAGCGGGAGGGACCTACGAGCAGTACTTC
CASSHPLAGGTYEQYF
>TRBJ2-1|TRBV18|.|.
TGTGCCAGCTCACCATCCAGCTACAATGAGCAGTTCTTC
CASSPSSYNEQFF
>TRBJ1-1|TRBV11-3|.|TRBD1
TGTGCCAGCAGCCCTGGGTCAGGGGGTAATGCTAGGGCTTTCTTT
CASSPGSGGNARAFF
>TRBJ2-2|TRBV5-1|.|TRBD1
TGCGCCAGCAGCTTGGCGGGACAGGGAAACACCGGGGAGCTGTTTTTT
CASSLAGQGNTGELFF
>TRBJ1-5|TRBV9|.|.
TGTGCCAGCAGCGTAGGGGACAACAATCAGCCCCAGCATTTT
CASSVGDNNQPQHF
>TRBJ1-3|TRBV25-1|.|.
TGTGCCAGCAGTGAATGGGCCTTATCTGGAAACACCATATATTTT
CASSEWALSGNTIYF
>TRBJ1-5|TRBV19|.|.
TGTGCCAGTAGGCCCGTGCGGGACGTCTATCAGCCCCAGCATTTT
CASRPVRDVYQPQHF
>TRBJ2-7|TRBV27|.|TRBD2
TGTGCCAGCAGCTACAGGTTGGGGCTAGCGGACTACGAGCAGTACTTC
CASSYRLGLADYEQYF
>TRBJ2-1|TRBV14|.|.
TGTGCCAGCAGCCAATATTCAGGGAACAATGAGCAGTTCTTC
CASSQYSGNNEQFF
>TRBJ2-5|TRBV3-1/TRBV3-2|.|TRBD2
TGTGCCAGCAGCCAAGACTGGACTAGCGGGAAGACCCAGTACTTC
CASSQDWTSGKTQYF
>TRBJ2-3|TRBV30|.|TRBD2
TGTGCCTGGAGGAGCGGGAGGGTAGCAGATACGCAGTATTTT
CAWRSGRVADTQYF
>TRBJ1-3|TRBV19|.|.
TGTGCCAGTACCTACTCCACCGGGGAAGTACGGTCCTCTGGAAACACCATATATTTT
CASTYSTGEVRSSGNTIYF
>TRBJ2-3|TRBV20-1|.|TRBD2
TGCAGTGCTAGTTCCAACACCGGGACTAGCGGGAGGGCAGATACGCAGTATTTT
CSASSNTGTSGRADTQYF